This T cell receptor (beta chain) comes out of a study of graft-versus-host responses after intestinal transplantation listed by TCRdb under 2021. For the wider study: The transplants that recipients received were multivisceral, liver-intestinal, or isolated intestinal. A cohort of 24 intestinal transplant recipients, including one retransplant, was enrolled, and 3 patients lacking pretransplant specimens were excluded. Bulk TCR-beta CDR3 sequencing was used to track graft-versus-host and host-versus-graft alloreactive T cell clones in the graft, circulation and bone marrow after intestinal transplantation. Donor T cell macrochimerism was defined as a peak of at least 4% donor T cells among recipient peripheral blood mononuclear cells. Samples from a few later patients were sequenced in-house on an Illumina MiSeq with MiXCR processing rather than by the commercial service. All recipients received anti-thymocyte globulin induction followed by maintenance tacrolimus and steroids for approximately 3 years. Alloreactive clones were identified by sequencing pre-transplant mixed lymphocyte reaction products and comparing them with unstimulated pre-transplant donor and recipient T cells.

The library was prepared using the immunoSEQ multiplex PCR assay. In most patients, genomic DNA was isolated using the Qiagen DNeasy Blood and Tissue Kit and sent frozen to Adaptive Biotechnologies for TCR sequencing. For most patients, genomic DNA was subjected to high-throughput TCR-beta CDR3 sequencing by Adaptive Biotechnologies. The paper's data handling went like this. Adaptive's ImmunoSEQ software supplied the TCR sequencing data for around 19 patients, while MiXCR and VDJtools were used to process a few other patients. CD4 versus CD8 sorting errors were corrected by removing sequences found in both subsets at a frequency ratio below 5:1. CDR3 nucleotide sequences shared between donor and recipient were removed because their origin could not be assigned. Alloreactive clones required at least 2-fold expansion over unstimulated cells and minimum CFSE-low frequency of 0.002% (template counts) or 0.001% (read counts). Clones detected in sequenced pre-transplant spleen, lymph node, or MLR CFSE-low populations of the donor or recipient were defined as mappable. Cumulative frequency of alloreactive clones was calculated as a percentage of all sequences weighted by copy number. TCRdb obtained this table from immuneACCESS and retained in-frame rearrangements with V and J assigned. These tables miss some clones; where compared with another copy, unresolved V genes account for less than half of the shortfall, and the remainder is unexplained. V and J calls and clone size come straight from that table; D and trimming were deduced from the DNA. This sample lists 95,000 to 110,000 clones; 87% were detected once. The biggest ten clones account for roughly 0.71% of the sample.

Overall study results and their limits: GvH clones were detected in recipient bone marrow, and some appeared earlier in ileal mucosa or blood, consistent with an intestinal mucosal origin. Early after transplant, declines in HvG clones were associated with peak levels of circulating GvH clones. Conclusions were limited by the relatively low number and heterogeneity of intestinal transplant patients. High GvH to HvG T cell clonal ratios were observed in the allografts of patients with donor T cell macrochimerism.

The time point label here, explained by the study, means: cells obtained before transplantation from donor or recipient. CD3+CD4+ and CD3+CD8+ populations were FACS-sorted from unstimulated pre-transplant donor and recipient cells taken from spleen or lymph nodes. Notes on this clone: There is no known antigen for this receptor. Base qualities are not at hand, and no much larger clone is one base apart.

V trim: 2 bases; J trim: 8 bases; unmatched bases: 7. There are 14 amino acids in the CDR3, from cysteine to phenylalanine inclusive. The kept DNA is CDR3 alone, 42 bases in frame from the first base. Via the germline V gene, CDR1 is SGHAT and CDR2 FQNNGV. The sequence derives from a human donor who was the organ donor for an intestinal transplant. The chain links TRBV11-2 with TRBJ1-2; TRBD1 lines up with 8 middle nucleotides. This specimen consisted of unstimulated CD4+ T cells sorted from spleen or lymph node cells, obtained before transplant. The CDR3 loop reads CASSLLGQGEGYTF. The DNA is TGTGCCAGCAGCTTATTAGGACAGGGAGAAGGCTACACCTTC. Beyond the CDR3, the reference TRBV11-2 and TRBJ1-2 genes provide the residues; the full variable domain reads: EAGVAQSPRYKIIEKRQSVAFWCNPISGHATLYWYQQILGQGPKLLIQFQNNGVVDDSQLPKDRFSAERLKGVDSTLKIQPAKLEDSAVYLCASSLLGQGEGYTFGSGTRLTVV.